The sequence of this TCR delta chain was determined in a study of gamma-delta T cells after stem cell transplantation. This clone is labeled medium-sized. TCRdb re-identified clones in the RT-PCR reads via CATT. This sample has approximately 1,500 delta-chain clones, with approximately 23% found just once. The germline gives CDR1 TSWWSYY, CDR2 QGS. The CDR3 covers 21 residues. Trimming removed 2 bases from V and 2 bases from J, with 30 bases in between. Sequenced input: gamma-delta T cells. The sequence came from a human donor. It is not recorded whose cells these are; they may come from a transplant donor. The chain links TRDV1 to TRDJ1; D is tentatively TRDD2 or TRDD3 (7 bases each). The CDR3 nucleotides are TGTGCTCTTGGGGAATTGGGCTTCCTATTCGGACTGGGGCCTCCTACCGATAAACTCATCTTT. Translation: CALGELGFLFGLGPPTDKLIF.